The next 7 T cell receptor beta chains were all read from a single sample in a study of shared clonotypes between healthy human individuals. Repertoires were generated with immunoSEQ multiplex PCR, while TCRdb's copy carries only in-frame clones and drops some. The repertoire has millions of clones, more than 85% of them found once; the top ten carry roughly 1.7%. CD45RO-negative cells were positively selected for CCR7, leaving out terminally differentiated effector memory CD45RA+ cells. The sample consisted of naive CD8+ T cells from PBMCs. The receptors shown here come from a man between 18 and 29 years old in good health. Some clones in this sample may be carry-over from other donors' samples.

This chain links TRBV2 with TRBJ2-6; D might be TRBD1 or TRBD2, each matching 5 bases. The CDR3 length is 15 residues. Germline V gene sequence: CDR1 SNHLY, CDR2 FYNNEI. Trimming took off 8 bases at V and 3 bases at J, with 14 bases between the two ends. The DNA of the CDR3 is TGTGCCAGCGCGGAGAGGGGTGGTGGGGCCAACGTCCTGACTTTC. Its protein is CASAERGGGANVLTF.

V gene TRBV30 combines with J gene TRBJ1-2; no firm D call. The CDR3 covers 14 residues. Germline V CDR1 and CDR2: GTSNPN, SVGIG (reference sequence). With 0 bases removed from V and 7 bases from J, the gap between germline ends came to 15 bases. This CDR3 reads CAWSVLGSLSGYTF. The CDR3 DNA follows: TGTGCCTGGAGTGTACTCGGCAGTTTAAGTGGCTACACCTTC. Supplemented by reference TRBV30 and TRBJ1-2, the full variable domain reads SQTIHQWPATLVQPVGSPLSLECTVEGTSNPNLYWYRQAAGRGLQLLFYSVGIGQISSEVPQNLSASRPQDRQFILSSKKLLLSDSGFYLCAWSVLGSLSGYTFGSGTRLTVV.

V is TRBV27 and J is TRBJ1-5, with D uncertain. V lost 5 bases and J 11 bases, leaving 22 bases between the germline ends. CDR1 is MNHEY and CDR2 is SMNVEV in the germline V gene (reference sequence). This CDR3 contains 15 residues. In DNA form, the CDR3 reads TGTGCCAGCAGTCCGGAGACTCCTCCTTTAAGGACCCAGCATTTT. Amino acid sequence: CASSPETPPLRTQHF.

Here the CDR3 DNA reads TGTGCCAGCTCACCTGGCACAGACGAGGCATTTAACTATGGCTACACCTTC. This gives the protein CASSPGTDEAFNYGYTF. The V gene is TRBV18, the J gene TRBJ1-2; D gene ambiguous. V was trimmed by 3 bases and J by 1 base, leaving 18 bases between them. CDR3 length equals 17 residues. Germline CDR1 and CDR2: KGHSH and LQKENI. Combining the CDR3 with reference TRBV18 and TRBJ1-2 gives the whole variable domain NAGVMQNPRHLVRRRGQEARLRCSPMKGHSHVYWYRQLPEEGLKFMVYLQKENIIDESGMPKERFSAEFPKEGPSILRIQQVVRGDSAAYFCASSPGTDEAFNYGYTFGSGTRLTVV.

The chain recombines TRBV7-9 with TRBJ1-1, with D maybe TRBD1 (6 bases). Germline lookup yields CDR1 SEHNR and CDR2 FQNEAQ (reference sequence). Between the trimmed V and J ends, which lost 8 bases and 4 bases, there was a span of 14 bases. The CDR3 spans 13 residues. CDR3 coding DNA: TGTGCCAGCGGCGCGGGGGCAGGCACTGAAGCTTTCTTT. Protein sequence: CASGAGAGTEAFF.

The chain employs TRBV6-4 and TRBJ2-7; 9 positions agree with TRBD1. The germline V gene has CDR1 MRHNA and CDR2 SNTAGT. The CDR3 totals 14 residues. The trim removed 6 bases at V and 0 bases at J, leaving 3 bases unmatched. DNA for the CDR3: TGTGCCAGCAGAGGGACAGGGAGCTCCTACGAGCAGTACTTC. Its protein product is CASRGTGSSYEQYF.

This rearrangement joins TRBV9 to TRBJ1-4; TRBD1 is a possible D gene (5 bases). Germline V gene sequence: CDR1 SGDLS, CDR2 YYNGEE. With 0 bases removed from V and 0 bases from J, the gap between germline ends came to 9 bases. The CDR3 extends over 16 amino acids. The CDR3, as DNA: TGTGCCAGCAGCGTAGGGGGGATAGCAACTAATGAAAAACTGTTTTTT. Encoded protein: CASSVGGIATNEKLFF.